This TCR beta chain was observed in a study of a mutant IDH1 vaccine in newly diagnosed glioma. Study background: Vaccinations were initiated 4-6 weeks following radiotherapy alone, or were given together with temozolomide cycles. Pretreatment consisted of radiotherapy, temozolomide, or both, with most receiving both. The study's findings and limits: Altogether, around 93% of patients exhibited vaccine-induced immune responses.

Clones were read by immunoSEQ multiplex PCR, and TCRdb kept only the in-frame ones, dropping some. This table has 50,000 to 55,000 clones, around 60% appearing once. After removal of 9 bases from V and 0 bases from J, the junction contained 12 bases not matched to a gene. The CDR3 is made up of 16 amino acids. Time point meaning: week 47, end of study. Every vaccine dose comprised 300 ug of mutant IDH1 20-mer peptide plus topical imiquimod. On this clone: Its antigen is not identified.

The chain has TRBV5-3 and TRBJ1-3; 7 nucleotides agree with TRBD1. TRBV5-3 has ORF status, its function being uncertain. The source of this sequence is a man aged 35-49 years with glioma. Some clones in this sample may be carry-over from other donors' samples. The input for sequencing was peripheral blood mononuclear cells (PBMCs), taken from a glioma patient whose treatment included an IDH1 peptide vaccine. The CDR3 region has the DNA TGTGCCATTCCAGGTGGACAGGCCGCCTCTGGAAACACCATATATTTT. Translated, it gives CAIPGGQAASGNTIYF.